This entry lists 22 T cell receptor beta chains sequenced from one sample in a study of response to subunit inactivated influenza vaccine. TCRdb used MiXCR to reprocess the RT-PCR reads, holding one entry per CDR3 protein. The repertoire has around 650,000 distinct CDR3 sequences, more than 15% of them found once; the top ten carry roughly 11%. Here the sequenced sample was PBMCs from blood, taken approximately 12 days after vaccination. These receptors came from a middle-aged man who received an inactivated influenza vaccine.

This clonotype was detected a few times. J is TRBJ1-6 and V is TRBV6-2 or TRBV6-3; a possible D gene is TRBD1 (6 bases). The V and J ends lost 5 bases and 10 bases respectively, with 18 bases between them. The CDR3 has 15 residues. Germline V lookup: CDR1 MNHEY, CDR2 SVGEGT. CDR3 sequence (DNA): TGTGCCAGCAGTCCCTCGACAGGTAGCGTCTCACCCCTCCACTTT. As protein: CASSPSTGSVSPLHF.

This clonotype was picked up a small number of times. CDR3 coding DNA: TGTGCCAGCAGCCGACGAGGGACTAGCTGGGGCAATGAGCAGTTCTTC. Protein: CASSRRGTSWGNEQFF. The rearrangement joins TRBV28 to TRBJ2-1, with 9 bases fitting TRBD2. The germline CDR1 and CDR2 sequences are MDHEN and SYDVKM. The J segment lost 6 bases and the V segment lost 6 bases, leaving 12 bases of the junction unmatched. This CDR3 is built from 16 residues.

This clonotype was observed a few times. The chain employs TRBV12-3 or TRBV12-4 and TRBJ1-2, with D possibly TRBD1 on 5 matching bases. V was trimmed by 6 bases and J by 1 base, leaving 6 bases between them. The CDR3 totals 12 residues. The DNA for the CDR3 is TGTGCCAGCAGGGGGGATAACTATGGCTACACCTTC. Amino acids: CASRGDNYGYTF.

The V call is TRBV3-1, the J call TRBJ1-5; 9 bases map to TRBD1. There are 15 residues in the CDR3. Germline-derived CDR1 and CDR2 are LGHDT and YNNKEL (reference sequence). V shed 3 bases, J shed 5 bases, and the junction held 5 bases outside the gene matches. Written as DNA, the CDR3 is TGTGCCAGCAGCCAGGTTACAGGGGGCCATCAGCCCCAGCATTTT. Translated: CASSQVTGGHQPQHF.

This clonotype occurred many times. The CDR3: CASSQNVGGEVSYEQYF. For the CDR3, the DNA is TGCGCCAGCAGCCAGAACGTAGGGGGAGAGGTCTCCTACGAGCAGTACTTC. The V call is TRBV4-3, the J call TRBJ2-7; perhaps TRBD1 as D (6 bases). Germline V gene data show CDR1 as LGHNA and CDR2 as YSLEER. The germline V and J ends were trimmed by 3 bases and 0 bases, with 18 bases remaining between them. This CDR3 comprises 17 residues.

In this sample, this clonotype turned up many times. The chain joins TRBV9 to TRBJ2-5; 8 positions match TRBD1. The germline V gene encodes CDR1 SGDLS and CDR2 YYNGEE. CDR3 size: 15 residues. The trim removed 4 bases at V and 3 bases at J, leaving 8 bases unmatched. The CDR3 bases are TGTGCCAGCAGCCTTACAGGGGGTTGGGAAGAGACCCAGTACTTC. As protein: CASSLTGGWEETQYF.

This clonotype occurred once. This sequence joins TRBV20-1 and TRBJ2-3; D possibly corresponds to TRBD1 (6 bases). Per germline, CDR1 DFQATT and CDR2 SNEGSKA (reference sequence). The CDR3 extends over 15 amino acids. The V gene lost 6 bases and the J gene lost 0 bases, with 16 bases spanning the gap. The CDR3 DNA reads TGCAGTGCCCGAGAGACAGGCCGGAGCACAGATACGCAGTATTTT. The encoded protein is CSARETGRSTDTQYF.

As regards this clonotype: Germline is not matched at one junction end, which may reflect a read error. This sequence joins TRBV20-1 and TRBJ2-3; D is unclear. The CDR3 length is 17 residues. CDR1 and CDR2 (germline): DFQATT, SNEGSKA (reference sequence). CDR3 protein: CCARDFATPGSTDTQYF. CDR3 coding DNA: TGCTGTGCTAGAGATTTTGCCACCCCTGGTAGCACAGATACGCAGTATTTT.

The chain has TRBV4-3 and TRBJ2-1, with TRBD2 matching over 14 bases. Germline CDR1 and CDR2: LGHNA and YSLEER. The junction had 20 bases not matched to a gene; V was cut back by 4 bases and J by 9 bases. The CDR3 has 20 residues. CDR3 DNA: TGCGCCAGCAGCCCAAGTTTGTCACCGGGACTAGCGGGAGTAGGGGGTGAGCAGTTCTTC. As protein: CASSPSLSPGLAGVGGEQFF.

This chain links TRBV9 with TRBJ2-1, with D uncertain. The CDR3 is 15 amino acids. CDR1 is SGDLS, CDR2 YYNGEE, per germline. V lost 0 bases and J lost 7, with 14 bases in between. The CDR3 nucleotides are TGTGCCAGCAGCGTAGCCCCCCACGCTTCGAATGAGCAGTTCTTC. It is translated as CASSVAPHASNEQFF.

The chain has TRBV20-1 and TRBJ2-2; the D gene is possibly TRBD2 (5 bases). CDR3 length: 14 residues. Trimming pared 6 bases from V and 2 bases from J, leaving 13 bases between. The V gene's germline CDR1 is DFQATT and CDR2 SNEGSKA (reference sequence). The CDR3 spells CSAKRQLNTGELFF. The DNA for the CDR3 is TGCAGTGCAAAGCGGCAGCTAAACACCGGGGAGCTGTTTTTT.

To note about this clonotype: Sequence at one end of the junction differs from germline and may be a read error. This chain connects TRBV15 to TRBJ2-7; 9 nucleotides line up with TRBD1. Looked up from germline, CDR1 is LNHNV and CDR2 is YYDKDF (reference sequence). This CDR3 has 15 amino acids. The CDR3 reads CATSGDRGFTNEQYF. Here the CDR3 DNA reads TGTGCCACCAGCGGAGACAGGGGGTTTACCAACGAGCAGTACTTC.

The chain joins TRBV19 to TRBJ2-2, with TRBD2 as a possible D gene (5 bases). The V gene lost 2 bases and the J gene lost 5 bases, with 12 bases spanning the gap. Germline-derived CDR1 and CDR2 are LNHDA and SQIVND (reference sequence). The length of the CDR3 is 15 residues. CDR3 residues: CASSITRRGTGELFF. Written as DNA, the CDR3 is TGTGCCAGTAGTATAACTCGACGGGGAACCGGGGAGCTGTTTTTT.

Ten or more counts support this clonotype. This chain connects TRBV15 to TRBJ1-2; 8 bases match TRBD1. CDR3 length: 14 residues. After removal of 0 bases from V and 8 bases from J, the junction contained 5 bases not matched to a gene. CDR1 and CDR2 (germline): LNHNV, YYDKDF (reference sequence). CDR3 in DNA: TGTGCCACCAGCAGAGATCAGGGGGCGAGAGGCTACACCTTC. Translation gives CATSRDQGARGYTF. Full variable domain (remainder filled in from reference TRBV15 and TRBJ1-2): DAMVIQNPRYQVTQFGKPVTLSCSQTLNHNVMYWYQQKSSQAPKLLFHYYDKDFNNEADTPDNFQSRRPNTSFCFLDIRSPGLGDTAMYLCATSRDQGARGYTFGSGTRLTVV.

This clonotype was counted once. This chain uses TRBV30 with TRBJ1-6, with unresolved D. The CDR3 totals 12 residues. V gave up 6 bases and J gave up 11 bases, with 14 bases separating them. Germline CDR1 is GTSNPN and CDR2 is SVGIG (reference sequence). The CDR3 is CACQASSPPLHF. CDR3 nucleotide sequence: TGTGCCTGCCAGGCCTCATCACCACCCCTCCACTTT.

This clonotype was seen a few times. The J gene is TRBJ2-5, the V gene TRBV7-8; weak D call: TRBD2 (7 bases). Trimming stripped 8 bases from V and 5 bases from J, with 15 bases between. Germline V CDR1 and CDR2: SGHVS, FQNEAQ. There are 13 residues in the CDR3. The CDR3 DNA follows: TGTGCCAGCTCTAGGGGGGGGTCGGAGACCCAGTACTTC. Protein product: CASSRGGSETQYF.

The CDR3: CAWSAGPETQYF. The CDR3 nucleotides read TGTGCCTGGAGTGCAGGGCCAGAGACCCAGTACTTC. This chain uses TRBV30 with TRBJ2-5, with D possibly matching TRBD1 (5 bases). Trimming removed 1 base at V and 4 bases at J, with 7 bases between. Germline CDR1 and CDR2: GTSNPN and SVGIG (reference sequence). CDR3 size: 12 residues.

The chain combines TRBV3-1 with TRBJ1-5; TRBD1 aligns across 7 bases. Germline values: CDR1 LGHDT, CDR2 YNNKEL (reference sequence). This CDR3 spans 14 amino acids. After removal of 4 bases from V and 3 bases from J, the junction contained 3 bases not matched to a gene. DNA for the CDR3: TGTGCCAGCAGCCCGGGACAGATCAATCAGCCCCAGCATTTT. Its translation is CASSPGQINQPQHF.

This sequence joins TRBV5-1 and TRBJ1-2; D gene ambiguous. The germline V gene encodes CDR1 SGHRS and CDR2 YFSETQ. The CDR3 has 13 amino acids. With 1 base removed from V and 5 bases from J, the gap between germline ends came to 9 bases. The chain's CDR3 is CASSLSGLYGYTF. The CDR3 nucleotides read TGCGCCAGCAGCTTGAGCGGGCTGTATGGCTACACCTTC.

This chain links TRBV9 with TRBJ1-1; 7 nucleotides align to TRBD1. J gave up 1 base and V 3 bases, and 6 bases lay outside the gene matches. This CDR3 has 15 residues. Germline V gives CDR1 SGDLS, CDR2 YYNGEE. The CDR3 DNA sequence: TGTGCCAGCAGCGCCGACAGGGCGGGGAACACTGAAGCTTTCTTT. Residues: CASSADRAGNTEAFF.

As DNA, the CDR3 is TGTGCCAGCAGCTTAAACGGCCATAGCAATCAGCCCCAGCATTTT. This codes for CASSLNGHSNQPQHF. The chain recombines TRBV7-9 with TRBJ1-5; D is ambiguous. CDR1 is SEHNR, CDR2 FQNEAQ, per germline (reference sequence). The CDR3 runs 15 residues. Trimming took off 2 bases at V and 0 bases at J, with 8 bases between the two ends.

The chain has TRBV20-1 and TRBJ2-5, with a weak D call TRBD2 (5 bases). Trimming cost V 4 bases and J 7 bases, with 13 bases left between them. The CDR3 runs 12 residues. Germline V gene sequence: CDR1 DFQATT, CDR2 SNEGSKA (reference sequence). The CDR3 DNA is TGCAGTGCTAAGACGGCCCGGGGGACCCAGTACTTC. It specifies CSAKTARGTQYF.